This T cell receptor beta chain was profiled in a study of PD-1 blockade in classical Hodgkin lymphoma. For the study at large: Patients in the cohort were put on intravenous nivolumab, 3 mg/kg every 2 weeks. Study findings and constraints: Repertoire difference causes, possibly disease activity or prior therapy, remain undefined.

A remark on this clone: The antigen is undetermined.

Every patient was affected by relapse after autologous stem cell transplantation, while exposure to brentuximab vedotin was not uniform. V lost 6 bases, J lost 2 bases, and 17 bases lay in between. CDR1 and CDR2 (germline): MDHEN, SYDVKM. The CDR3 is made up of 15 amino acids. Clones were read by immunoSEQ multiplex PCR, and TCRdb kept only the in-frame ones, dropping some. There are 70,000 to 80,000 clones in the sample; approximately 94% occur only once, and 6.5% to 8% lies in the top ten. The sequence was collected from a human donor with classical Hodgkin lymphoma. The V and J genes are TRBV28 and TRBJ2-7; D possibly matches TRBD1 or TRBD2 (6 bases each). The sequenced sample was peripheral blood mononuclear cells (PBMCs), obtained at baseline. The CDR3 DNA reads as TGTGCCAGCAGCTCACAGGGACTCCCCCCCTACGAGCAGTACTTC. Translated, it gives CASSSQGLPPYEQYF.